This T cell receptor beta chain was found in a study of T cell responses to AZD1222 COVID-19 vaccine. The study, taken as a whole, reports: Targets within unmutated variant regions were reportedly found for nearly half of spike-specific TCRs. No repertoire was sampled before or during the peak T cell response, only after it. Seropositive AZD1222 recipients at baseline numbered only five or six.

The CDR3 extends over 10 amino acids. The germline gives CDR1 DFQATT, CDR2 SNEGSKA (reference sequence). V was clipped by 5 bases and J by 6 bases, with 7 bases between them. Sequenced by immunoSEQ multiplex PCR; TCRdb stores in-frame clones only, minus some. The sample records 100,000 to 150,000 clones, around 86% being singletons. Details on this clone: The antigen is undetermined.

The genes are TRBV20-1 and TRBJ1-1; maybe TRBD1 (5 bases). The starting material was peripheral blood, obtained on day 0 of AZD1222 vaccination. The receptor's source is an adult in good health. CDR3 residues: CSAARAEAFF. In DNA, the CDR3 is TGCAGTGCTGCCAGGGCTGAAGCTTTCTTT.